The sequence of this T cell receptor (beta chain) was determined in a study of regulatory T cells in long-lasting Graves disease. Study at large: Antithyroid drug exposure in newly diagnosed Graves' patients had lasted under 3 months. Findings and limits, study-wide: Newly diagnosed disease favored TRBV20-1 and TRBJ2-1 over persistent disease. New patients shared fewer public clonotypes (approximately 1,000) than persistent patients did (2,741).

A remark on this clonotype: Its target is not known.

Construction of TCR beta libraries relied on iRepertoire HTBI primers and on Arm-PCR targeting CDR3 regions. From the multiplex PCR reads, TCRdb called clonotypes with MiXCR, one entry per CDR3 protein. This sample has about 370,000 distinct CDR3 sequences; about a sixth occur once, and the top ten carry 22%. As for time point: newly diagnosed GD, antithyroid drugs for less than 3 months. From PBMCs, RNA was extracted and then used to make the TCR library. CDR3 size: 17 residues. CDR1 and CDR2 (germline): LNHDA, SQIVND (reference sequence). J gave up 2 bases and V 5 bases, and 5 bases lay outside the gene matches.

This TCR derives from a female donor with Graves disease. The input for sequencing was peripheral blood mononuclear cells (PBMCs), taken at new diagnosis, from a patient treated with antithyroid drugs. The chain couples TRBV19 to TRBJ2-1; 14 bases map to TRBD2. CDR3: CASSGGLAGAPYNEQFF. For the CDR3, the DNA is TGTGCCAGTAGTGGGGGACTAGCGGGAGCCCCCTACAATGAGCAGTTCTTC.